The 27 T cell receptor beta chains below come from one sample, sequenced in a study of T-cell memory formation after mild COVID-19. TCRdb fed the 5' RACE reads into MiXCR, producing one record per CDR3 protein. The sample shows almost 550,000 distinct CDR3 sequences, roughly 20% of them seen only once. The sequencing sample was made of PBMCs or a T cell subset sorted from them (not recorded which). The receptor set was obtained from an adult woman who had mild COVID-19 (a few samples of this study predate the infection). Cell type and time point are not known.

The V call is TRBV29-1, the J call TRBJ2-1, with 8 bases matching TRBD2. Per the germline V gene, CDR1 is SQVTM and CDR2 is ANQGSEA. The V segment lost 7 bases and the J segment 6 bases; nucleotides outside the gene matches: 11. This CDR3 region has 14 residues. CDR3: CSASGSRLGNEQFF. The CDR3 coding sequence is TGCAGCGCCAGCGGGAGCCGGTTGGGCAATGAGCAGTTCTTC.

The chain has TRBV5-1 and TRBJ1-6, with 9 bases lining up with TRBD1. V shed 4 bases, J shed 5 bases, and the junction held 4 bases outside the gene matches. The CDR3 loop spans 15 amino acids. The V gene's germline CDR1 is SGHRS and CDR2 YFSETQ. The CDR3: CASSAGQGNNSPLHF. The CDR3, as DNA: TGCGCCAGCAGCGCCGGACAGGGGAATAATTCACCCCTCCACTTT. The full variable domain, completed using reference TRBV5-1 and TRBJ1-6, is KAGVTQTPRYLIKTRGQQVTLSCSPISGHRSVSWYQQTPGQGLQFLFEYFSETQRNKGNFPGRFSGRQFSNSRSEMNVSTLELGDSALYLCASSAGQGNNSPLHFGNGTRLTVT.

In DNA form, the CDR3 reads TGTGCCAGCAGCGGCGAAGGGGCAGGGGATAGAATGTTTTCCCCGGAAACCGGGGAGCTGTTTTTT. This encodes CASSGEGAGDRMFSPETGELFF. V and J are TRBV9 and TRBJ2-2, with D perhaps TRBD1 (6 bases). Germline lookup yields CDR1 SGDLS and CDR2 YYNGEE. Trimming removed 3 bases at V and 5 bases at J, with 35 bases between. There are 22 residues in the CDR3.

The gene calls are TRBV30 and TRBJ2-7; D ambiguous. Trimming left V 5 bases short and J 4 bases short, with 9 bases between. This CDR3 spans 11 amino acids. Germline V gene data show CDR1 as GTSNPN and CDR2 as SVGIG (reference sequence). CDR3 loop: CAWGPLYEQYF. CDR3 DNA sequence: TGTGCCTGGGGACCCTTATACGAGCAGTACTTC. The whole variable domain, remainder taken from reference TRBV30 and TRBJ2-7, is SQTIHQWPATLVQPVGSPLSLECTVEGTSNPNLYWYRQAAGRGLQLLFYSVGIGQISSEVPQNLSASRPQDRQFILSSKKLLLSDSGFYLCAWGPLYEQYFGPGTRLTVT.

This clonotype was detected a few times. V usage is TRBV9 and J usage is TRBJ2-5; D may be TRBD1 or TRBD2 (5 bases each). Trimming removed 2 bases from V and 5 bases from J, with 16 bases in between. The CDR3 runs to 15 residues. CDR1 is SGDLS, CDR2 YYNGEE, per germline. Here the CDR3 reads CASSVAGRRGETQYF. In DNA form, the CDR3 reads TGTGCCAGCAGCGTCGCAGGGCGTCGCGGGGAGACCCAGTACTTC.

This chain connects TRBV20-1 to TRBJ2-1; 7 bases align to TRBD1. CDR1 DFQATT and CDR2 SNEGSKA come from the germline V gene (reference sequence). Trimming at V came to 3 bases and at J to 5 bases, leaving 10 bases not matched to a gene. The CDR3 extends over 15 amino acids. Here the CDR3 DNA reads TGCAGTGCTAGGGATTACAGGGGTCGCAACAATGAGCAGTTCTTC. Translation gives CSARDYRGRNNEQFF.

This clonotype was detected only a few times. The genes are TRBV14 and TRBJ2-1; 9 bases align to TRBD1. Looked up from germline, CDR1 is SGHDN and CDR2 is FVKESK. The CDR3 consists of 15 residues. Trimming took 10 bases from V and 6 from J; bases not matched to a gene: 13. This chain's CDR3 is CATSPTGTGPNEQFF. DNA of the CDR3: TGTGCCACTTCCCCAACCGGGACAGGGCCCAATGAGCAGTTCTTC.

This clonotype was seen a handful of times. This chain uses TRBV20-1 with TRBJ2-7; D might be TRBD1 (5 bases). The CDR3 spans 14 residues. Germline CDR1 is DFQATT and CDR2 is SNEGSKA (reference sequence). Trimming removed 0 bases from V and 4 bases from J, with 13 bases in between. The CDR3 loop reads CSARDLDNPYEQYF. Written as DNA, the CDR3 is TGCAGTGCTAGAGATTTGGACAACCCGTACGAGCAGTACTTC.

This clonotype has just a few counts. This CDR3 reads CASRPPWDRGETQYF. DNA for the CDR3: TGTGCCAGCAGGCCCCCTTGGGACAGGGGTGAGACCCAGTACTTC. The chain combines TRBV12-3 or TRBV12-4 with TRBJ2-5; 10 nucleotides align to TRBD1. Unmatched junction bases numbered 9, after V lost 6 bases and J lost 5 bases. There are 15 residues in the CDR3.

This CDR3 is CAWRGRGHNEQFF. Here the CDR3 DNA reads TGTGCCTGGAGGGGGAGAGGCCACAATGAGCAGTTCTTC. J is TRBJ2-1 and V is TRBV30, with D perhaps matching TRBD2 (5 bases). The germline V gene encodes CDR1 GTSNPN and CDR2 SVGIG (reference sequence). The V end was cut by 3 bases, the J end by 5 bases, with 11 bases between. The CDR3 loop spans 13 amino acids.

J is TRBJ2-1 and V is TRBV10-3; the D is unclear. CDR3 size: 13 residues. Germline values: CDR1 ENHRY, CDR2 SYGVKD. V lost 1 base and J lost 5, with 6 bases in between. The DNA for the CDR3 is TGTGCCATCAGTGAGTATAACCACAATGAGCAGTTCTTC. Translating it yields CAISEYNHNEQFF.

This clonotype was counted a few times. The rearrangement uses TRBV12-3 or TRBV12-4 and TRBJ2-4; D is ambiguous. This CDR3 contains 13 residues. Trimming removed 4 bases from V and 7 bases from J, with 11 bases in between. CDR3 DNA sequence: TGTGCCAGCAGTTCCCCCTTCTCGAACATTCAGTACTTC. Protein product: CASSSPFSNIQYF.

The rearrangement joins TRBV7-8 to TRBJ1-4; D may be TRBD1 (5 bases). The CDR3 totals 15 residues. Trimming left V 7 bases short and J 5 bases short, with 17 bases between. Germline values: CDR1 SGHVS, CDR2 FQNEAQ. CDR3: CASNRRGSYNEKLFF. CDR3 coding DNA: TGTGCCAGCAATCGCCGGGGCAGCTACAATGAAAAACTGTTTTTT. The whole variable domain, filled in from reference TRBV7-8 and TRBJ1-4, reads GAGVSQSPRYKVAKRGQDVALRCDPISGHVSLFWYQQALGQGPEFLTYFQNEAQLDKSGLPSDRFFAERPEGSVSTLKIQRTQQEDSAVYLCASNRRGSYNEKLFFGSGTQLSVL.

This rearrangement joins TRBV20-1 to TRBJ2-3, with 7 positions matching TRBD2. The J segment lost 4 bases and the V segment lost 6 bases, leaving 10 bases of the junction unmatched. The germline gives CDR1 DFQATT, CDR2 SNEGSKA (reference sequence). The CDR3 is 14 residues long. The DNA for the CDR3 is TGCAGTGCCGCCCTGACTAGCTCTGCAGATACGCAGTATTTT. Protein product: CSAALTSSADTQYF.

The V and J genes are TRBV18 and TRBJ2-4; D unresolved. Trimming removed 2 bases from V and 11 bases from J, with 10 bases in between. CDR1 is KGHSH, CDR2 LQKENI, per germline. The CDR3 totals 12 residues. CDR3 protein: CASSPNGGFQYF. Here the CDR3 DNA reads TGTGCCAGCTCACCAAACGGTGGCTTTCAGTACTTC. Drawing the rest from reference TRBV18 and TRBJ2-4, the complete variable domain is NAGVMQNPRHLVRRRGQEARLRCSPMKGHSHVYWYRQLPEEGLKFMVYLQKENIIDESGMPKERFSAEFPKEGPSILRIQQVVRGDSAAYFCASSPNGGFQYFGAGTRLSVL.

The genes are TRBV5-6 and TRBJ2-7, with D maybe TRBD1 (5 bases). CDR1 and CDR2 from the germline V gene are SGHDT and YYEEEE. This CDR3 has 16 residues. The V and J ends lost 0 bases and 2 bases respectively, with 15 bases between them. The chain's CDR3 is CASSLAAGRTTYEQYF. The CDR3 bases are TGTGCCAGCAGCTTGGCCGCTGGCAGGACAACCTACGAGCAGTACTTC.

This clonotype was observed a handful of times. The rearrangement joins TRBV7-2 to TRBJ2-1; D not resolved. Trimming left V 3 bases short and J 3 bases short, with 6 bases between. This CDR3 contains 13 residues. CDR1 and CDR2 (germline): SGHTA, FQGNSA. CDR3 loop: CASSFRVYNEQFF. The CDR3 coding sequence is TGTGCCAGCAGCTTTCGCGTCTACAATGAGCAGTTCTTC.

The chain recombines TRBV12-3 or TRBV12-4 with TRBJ2-3; D not certain. The V end was cut by 5 bases, the J end by 3 bases, with 15 bases between. The length of the CDR3 is 15 residues. This CDR3 reads CASSQTLFRTDTQYF. The CDR3, as DNA: TGTGCCAGCAGTCAAACATTGTTCCGGACAGATACGCAGTATTTT.

The chain couples TRBV7-9 to TRBJ2-7, with a possible D match to TRBD2 (5 bases). The CDR3 consists of 14 residues. V was cut by 1 base and J by 6 bases, with 13 bases left in between. CDR1 is SEHNR, CDR2 FQNEAQ, per germline (reference sequence). The CDR3 reads CASSLGLWESEQYF. CDR3 in DNA: TGTGCCAGCAGCTTAGGGCTTTGGGAGTCCGAGCAGTACTTC. The full variable domain, its missing parts supplied by reference TRBV7-9 and TRBJ2-7, is DTGVSQNPRHKITKRGQNVTFRCDPISEHNRLYWYRQTLGQGPEFLTYFQNEAQLEKSRLLSDRFSAERPKGSFSTLEIQRTEQGDSAMYLCASSLGLWESEQYFGPGTRLTVT.

The table lists this clonotype with a few counts. CDR3 sequence: CATSSVGWYEQYF. In DNA, the CDR3 is TGTGCCACCAGCTCGGTGGGGTGGTACGAGCAGTACTTC. The chain links TRBV15 to TRBJ2-7; no reliable D call. V lost 5 bases to trimming and J lost 4 bases, with 12 bases between them. Germline-derived CDR1 and CDR2 are LNHNV and YYDKDF (reference sequence). The CDR3 totals 13 residues.

The chain combines TRBV7-6 with TRBJ2-7; D tentatively fits TRBD1 or TRBD2 (7 bases each). Germline assignment: CDR1 SGHVS and CDR2 FNYEAQ. V was trimmed by 5 bases and J by 7 bases, leaving 18 bases between them. CDR3 length: 14 residues. The CDR3 bases are TGTGCCAGCAGCCCAGGGGGGGGCGTTGAAGAGCAGTACTTC. This codes for CASSPGGGVEEQYF. Full variable domain (remainder filled in from reference TRBV7-6 and TRBJ2-7): GAGVSQSPRYKVTKRGQDVALRCDPISGHVSLYWYRQALGQGPEFLTYFNYEAQQDKSGLPNDRFSAERPEGSISTLTIQRTEQRDSAMYRCASSPGGGVEEQYFGPGTRLTVT.

V is TRBV29-1 and J is TRBJ1-1; TRBD1 aligns across 8 bases. The J segment lost 4 bases and the V segment lost 5 bases, leaving 6 bases of the junction unmatched. This CDR3 is built from 13 residues. Looked up from germline, CDR1 is SQVTM and CDR2 is ANQGSEA. CDR3 nucleotide sequence: TGCAGCGTTTCAGCAGGGGGCCTCACTGAAGCTTTCTTT. Encoded protein: CSVSAGGLTEAFF.

DNA for the CDR3: TGTGCCAGCTCACCACCAACGGGACTAGCGGCCTACAATGAGCAGTTCTTC. It encodes CASSPPTGLAAYNEQFF. This rearrangement joins TRBV18 to TRBJ2-1; TRBD2 matches 11 bases. The CDR3 loop spans 17 amino acids. V was clipped by 0 bases and J by 2 bases; unmatched bases: 3. Germline V gene data show CDR1 as KGHSH and CDR2 as LQKENI.

The CDR3 region has the DNA TGTGCCAGCAGCCAGGAAGCCTTCGCCGAGCAGTACTTC. Protein: CASSQEAFAEQYF. The chain has TRBV4-2 and TRBJ2-7; no reliable D call. Germline V gives CDR1 LGHNA, CDR2 YNFKEQ. The V end was cut by 3 bases, the J end by 6 bases, with 12 bases between. The CDR3 runs to 13 residues.

This clonotype was observed at least ten times. The chain couples TRBV12-3 or TRBV12-4 to TRBJ1-6; no clear D gene. CDR3 size: 13 residues. The V gene lost 7 bases and the J gene lost 9 bases, with 13 bases spanning the gap. The CDR3 DNA reads TGTGCCAGCATCGAGGGAGCAGGTTCACCCCTCCACTTT. Translated: CASIEGAGSPLHF.

This chain connects TRBV20-1 to TRBJ1-2, with 9 bases lining up with TRBD1. This CDR3 region has 14 residues. Germline lookup yields CDR1 DFQATT and CDR2 SNEGSKA (reference sequence). After removal of 3 bases from V and 7 bases from J, the junction contained 9 bases not matched to a gene. The CDR3 here is CSASTPGTGFGYTF. The CDR3 nucleotides are TGCAGTGCTAGCACTCCCGGGACAGGGTTTGGCTACACCTTC.

This clonotype has more than one count but fewer than ten. The chain carries TRBV29-1 and TRBJ2-1; TRBD1 agrees at 8 bases. The V gene end was trimmed by 6 bases and the J gene end by 0 bases; junction bases not matched to a gene: 13. There are 17 residues in the CDR3. The germline V gene encodes CDR1 SQVTM and CDR2 ANQGSEA. This CDR3 reads CSVPKRTGRFSYNEQFF. The CDR3 DNA is TGCAGCGTCCCAAAACGGACAGGGAGGTTCTCCTACAATGAGCAGTTCTTC.